This T cell receptor (beta chain) originates from a study of OX40 agonist ivuxolimab in advanced cancers. At the level of the study: Partial responses were achieved by three patients, of whom one had hepatocellular carcinoma and two had cutaneous melanoma.

Study-level points and caveats: CD4+ and CD8+ blood T cells expanded clonally by week 6 at 0.1 to 3.0 mg/kg. Expanded peripheral T-cell antigen specificity went undetermined.

The data were produced by immunoSEQ multiplex PCR, yet TCRdb's version contains in-frame clones alone and is incomplete. The table records about 43,000 clones, around nine tenths of them present only once. Concerning this clone: Its target is not known.

V was trimmed by 5 bases and J by 6 bases, leaving 11 bases between them. This CDR3 comprises 12 residues. Germline V gives CDR1 MGHDK, CDR2 SYGVNS. The chain links TRBV25-1 to TRBJ2-7, with D uncertain. The sequences come from CD4+ or CD8+ T cells sorted from blood, collected in a trial of the OX40 agonist ivuxolimab. The receptor was derived from an adult with an advanced solid tumor such as melanoma, head and neck, liver or kidney cancer. CDR3 sequence (DNA): TGTGCCAGCAGTATAAACCCGGCCGAGCAGTACTTC. It encodes CASSINPAEQYF.